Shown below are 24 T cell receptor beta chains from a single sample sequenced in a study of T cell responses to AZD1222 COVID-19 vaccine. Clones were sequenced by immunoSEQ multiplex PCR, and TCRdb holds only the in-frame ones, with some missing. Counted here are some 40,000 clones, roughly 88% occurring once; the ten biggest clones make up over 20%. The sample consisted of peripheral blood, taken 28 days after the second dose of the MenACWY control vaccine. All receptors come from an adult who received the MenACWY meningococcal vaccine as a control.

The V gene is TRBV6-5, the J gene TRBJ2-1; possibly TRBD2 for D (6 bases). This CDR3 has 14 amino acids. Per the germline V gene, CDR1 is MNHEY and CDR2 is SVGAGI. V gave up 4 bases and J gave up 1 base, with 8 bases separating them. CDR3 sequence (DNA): TGTGCCAGCAGTTGGCGGGGATCCTACAATGAGCAGTTCTTC. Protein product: CASSWRGSYNEQFF.

The CDR3 DNA reads as TGTGCCAGCAGGGCTCCGACAGGCTCCTACGAGCAGTACTTC. Translation gives CASRAPTGSYEQYF. The chain employs TRBV6-5 and TRBJ2-7; weak D call: TRBD1 (6 bases). Trimming removed 6 bases at V and 0 bases at J, with 12 bases between. The germline V gene encodes CDR1 MNHEY and CDR2 SVGAGI. The CDR3 spans 14 residues.

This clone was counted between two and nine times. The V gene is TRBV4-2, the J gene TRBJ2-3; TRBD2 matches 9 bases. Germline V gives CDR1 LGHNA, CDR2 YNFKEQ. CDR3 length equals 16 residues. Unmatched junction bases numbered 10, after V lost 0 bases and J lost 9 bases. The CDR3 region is CASSQERAGGPQTQYF. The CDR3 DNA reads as TGTGCCAGCAGCCAAGAACGAGCGGGAGGACCCCAGACGCAGTATTTT.

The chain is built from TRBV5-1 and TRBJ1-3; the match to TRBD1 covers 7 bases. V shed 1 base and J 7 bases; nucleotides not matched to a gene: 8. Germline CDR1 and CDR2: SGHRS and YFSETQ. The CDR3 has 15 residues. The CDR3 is CASSLTGVFGNTIYF. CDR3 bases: TGCGCCAGCAGCTTGACAGGGGTCTTTGGGAACACCATATATTTT.

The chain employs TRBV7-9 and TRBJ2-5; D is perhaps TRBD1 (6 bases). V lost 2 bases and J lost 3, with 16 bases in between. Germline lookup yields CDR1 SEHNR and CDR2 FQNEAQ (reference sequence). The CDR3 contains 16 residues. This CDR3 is CASSLWGQGQKETQYF. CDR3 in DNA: TGTGCCAGCAGCTTATGGGGCCAGGGGCAAAAAGAGACCCAGTACTTC.

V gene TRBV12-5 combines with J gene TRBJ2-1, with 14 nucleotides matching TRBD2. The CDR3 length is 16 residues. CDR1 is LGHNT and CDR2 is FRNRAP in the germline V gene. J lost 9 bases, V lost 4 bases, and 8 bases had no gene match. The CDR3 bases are TGTGCTAGTGGTTCCCCGGGACTAGCGGGAGACACTGAGCAGTTCTTC. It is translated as CASGSPGLAGDTEQFF.

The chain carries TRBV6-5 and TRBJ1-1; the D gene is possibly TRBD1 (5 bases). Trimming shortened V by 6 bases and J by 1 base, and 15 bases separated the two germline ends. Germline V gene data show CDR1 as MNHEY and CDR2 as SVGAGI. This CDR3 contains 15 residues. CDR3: CASSLTQAPNTEAFF. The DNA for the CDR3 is TGTGCCAGCAGCCTGACACAGGCGCCGAACACTGAAGCTTTCTTT.

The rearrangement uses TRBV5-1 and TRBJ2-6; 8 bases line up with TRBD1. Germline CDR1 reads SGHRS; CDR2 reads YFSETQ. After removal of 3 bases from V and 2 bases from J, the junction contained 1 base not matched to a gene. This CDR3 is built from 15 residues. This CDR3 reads CASSSTGAGANVLTF. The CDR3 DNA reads TGCGCCAGCAGCTCGACAGGGGCTGGGGCCAACGTCCTGACTTTC.

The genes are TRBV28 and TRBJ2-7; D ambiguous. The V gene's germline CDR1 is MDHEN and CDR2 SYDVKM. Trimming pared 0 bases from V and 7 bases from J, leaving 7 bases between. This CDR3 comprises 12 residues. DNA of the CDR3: TGTGCCAGCAGTTTATGGTCCAGGGAGCAGTACTTC. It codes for CASSLWSREQYF.

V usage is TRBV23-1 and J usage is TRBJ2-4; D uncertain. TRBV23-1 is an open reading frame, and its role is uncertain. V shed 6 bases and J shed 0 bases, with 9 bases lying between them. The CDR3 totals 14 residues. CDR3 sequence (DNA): TGCGCCAGCAGCCATGGGCTAGCCAAAAACATTCAGTACTTC. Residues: CASSHGLAKNIQYF.

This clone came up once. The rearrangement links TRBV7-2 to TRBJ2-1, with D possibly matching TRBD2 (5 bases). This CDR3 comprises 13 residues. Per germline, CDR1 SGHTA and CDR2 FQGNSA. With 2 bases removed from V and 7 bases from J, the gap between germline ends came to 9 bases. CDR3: CASSLSGLNEQFF. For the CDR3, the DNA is TGTGCCAGCAGCTTATCCGGACTTAATGAGCAGTTCTTC. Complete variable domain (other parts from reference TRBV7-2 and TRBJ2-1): GAGVSQSPSNKVTEKGKDVELRCDPISGHTALYWYRQSLGQGLEFLIYFQGNSAPDKSGLPSDRFSAERTGGSVSTLTIQRTQQEDSAVYLCASSLSGLNEQFFGPGTRLTVL.

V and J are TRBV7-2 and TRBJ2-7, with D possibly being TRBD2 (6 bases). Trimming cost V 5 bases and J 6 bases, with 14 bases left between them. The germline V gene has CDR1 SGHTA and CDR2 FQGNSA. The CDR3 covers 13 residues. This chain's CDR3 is CASSTGRTFEQYF. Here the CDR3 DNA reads TGTGCCAGCAGCACGGGGAGGACGTTCGAGCAGTACTTC. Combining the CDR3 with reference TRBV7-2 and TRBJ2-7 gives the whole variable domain GAGVSQSPSNKVTEKGKDVELRCDPISGHTALYWYRQSLGQGLEFLIYFQGNSAPDKSGLPSDRFSAERTGGSVSTLTIQRTQQEDSAVYLCASSTGRTFEQYFGPGTRLTVT.

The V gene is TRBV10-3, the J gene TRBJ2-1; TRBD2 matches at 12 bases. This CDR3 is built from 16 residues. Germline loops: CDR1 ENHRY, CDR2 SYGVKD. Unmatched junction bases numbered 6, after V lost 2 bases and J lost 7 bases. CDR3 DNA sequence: TGTGCCATCAGTGAGCCGGGGGGGACTAGCGGGAATGAGCAGTTCTTC. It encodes CAISEPGGTSGNEQFF.

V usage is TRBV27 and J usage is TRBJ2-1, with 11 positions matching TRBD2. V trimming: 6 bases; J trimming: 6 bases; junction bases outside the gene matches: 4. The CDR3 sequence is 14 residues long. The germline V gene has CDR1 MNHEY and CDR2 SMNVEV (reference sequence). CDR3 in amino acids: CASRLAGVANEQFF. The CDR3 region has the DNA TGTGCCAGCAGACTAGCGGGAGTGGCCAATGAGCAGTTCTTC.

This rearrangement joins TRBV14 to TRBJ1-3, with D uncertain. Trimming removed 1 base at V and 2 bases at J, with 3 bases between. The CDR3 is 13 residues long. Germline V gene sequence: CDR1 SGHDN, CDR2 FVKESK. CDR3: CASSQVAGNTIYF. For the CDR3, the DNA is TGTGCCAGCAGCCAAGTCGCTGGAAACACCATATATTTT.

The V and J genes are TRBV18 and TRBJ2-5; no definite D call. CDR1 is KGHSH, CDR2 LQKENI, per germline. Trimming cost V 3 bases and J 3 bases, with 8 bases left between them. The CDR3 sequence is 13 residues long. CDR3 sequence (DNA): TGTGCCAGCTCACCCGACAATAAAGAGACCCAGTACTTC. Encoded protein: CASSPDNKETQYF.

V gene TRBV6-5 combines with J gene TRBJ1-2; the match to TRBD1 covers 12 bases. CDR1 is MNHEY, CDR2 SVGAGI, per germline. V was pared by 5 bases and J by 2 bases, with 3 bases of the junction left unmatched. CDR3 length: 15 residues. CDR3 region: CASSPGTGGNYGYTF. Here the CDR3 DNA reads TGTGCCAGCAGTCCTGGGACAGGGGGCAACTATGGCTACACCTTC.

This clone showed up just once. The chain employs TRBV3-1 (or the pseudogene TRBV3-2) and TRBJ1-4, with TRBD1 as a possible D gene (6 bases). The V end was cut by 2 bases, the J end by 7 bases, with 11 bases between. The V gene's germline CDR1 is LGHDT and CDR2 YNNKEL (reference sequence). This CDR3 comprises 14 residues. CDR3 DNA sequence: TGTGCCAGCAGCCAAAGCCAGGGGCTTGAAAAACTGTTTTTT. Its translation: CASSQSQGLEKLFF.

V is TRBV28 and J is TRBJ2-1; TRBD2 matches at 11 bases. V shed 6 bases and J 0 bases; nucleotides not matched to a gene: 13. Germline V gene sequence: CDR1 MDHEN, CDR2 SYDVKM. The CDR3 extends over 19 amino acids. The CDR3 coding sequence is TGTGCCAGCAGCCTGCTAGCGGGAGGTCAAAGGAGCTCCTACAATGAGCAGTTCTTC. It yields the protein CASSLLAGGQRSSYNEQFF.

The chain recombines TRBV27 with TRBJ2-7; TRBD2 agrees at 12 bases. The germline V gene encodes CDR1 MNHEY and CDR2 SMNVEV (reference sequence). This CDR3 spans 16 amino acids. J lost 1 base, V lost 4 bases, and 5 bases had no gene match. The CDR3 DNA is TGTGCCAGCAGTTCCTTGACTAGCGGGAGTTCCTACGAGCAGTACTTC. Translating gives CASSSLTSGSSYEQYF.

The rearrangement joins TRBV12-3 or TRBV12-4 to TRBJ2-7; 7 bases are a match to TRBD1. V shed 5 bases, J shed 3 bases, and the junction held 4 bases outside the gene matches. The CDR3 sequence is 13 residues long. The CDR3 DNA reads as TGTGCCAGCAGTAGGAACAGGGGCTACGAGCAGTACTTC. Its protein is CASSRNRGYEQYF.

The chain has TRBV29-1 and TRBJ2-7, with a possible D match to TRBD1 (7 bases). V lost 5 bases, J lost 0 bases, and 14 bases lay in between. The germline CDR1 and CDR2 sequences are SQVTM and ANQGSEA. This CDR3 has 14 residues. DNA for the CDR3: TGCAGCGTTAAGGAGGGGGCGGTCTCCTACGAGCAGTACTTC. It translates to CSVKEGAVSYEQYF.

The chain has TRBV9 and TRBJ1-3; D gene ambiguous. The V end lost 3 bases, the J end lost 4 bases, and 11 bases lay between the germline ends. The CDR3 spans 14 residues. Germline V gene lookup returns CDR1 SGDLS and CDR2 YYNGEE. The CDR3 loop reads CASSAKRTGNTIYF. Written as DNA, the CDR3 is TGTGCCAGCAGCGCAAAGAGGACCGGAAACACCATATATTTT.

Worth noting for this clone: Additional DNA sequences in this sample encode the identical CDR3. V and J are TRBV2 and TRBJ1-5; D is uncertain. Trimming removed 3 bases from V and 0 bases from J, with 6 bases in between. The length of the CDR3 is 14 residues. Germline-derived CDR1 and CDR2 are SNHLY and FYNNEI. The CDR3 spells CASSEAFSNQPQHF. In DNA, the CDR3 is TGTGCCAGCAGTGAGGCATTTAGCAATCAGCCCCAGCATTTT.